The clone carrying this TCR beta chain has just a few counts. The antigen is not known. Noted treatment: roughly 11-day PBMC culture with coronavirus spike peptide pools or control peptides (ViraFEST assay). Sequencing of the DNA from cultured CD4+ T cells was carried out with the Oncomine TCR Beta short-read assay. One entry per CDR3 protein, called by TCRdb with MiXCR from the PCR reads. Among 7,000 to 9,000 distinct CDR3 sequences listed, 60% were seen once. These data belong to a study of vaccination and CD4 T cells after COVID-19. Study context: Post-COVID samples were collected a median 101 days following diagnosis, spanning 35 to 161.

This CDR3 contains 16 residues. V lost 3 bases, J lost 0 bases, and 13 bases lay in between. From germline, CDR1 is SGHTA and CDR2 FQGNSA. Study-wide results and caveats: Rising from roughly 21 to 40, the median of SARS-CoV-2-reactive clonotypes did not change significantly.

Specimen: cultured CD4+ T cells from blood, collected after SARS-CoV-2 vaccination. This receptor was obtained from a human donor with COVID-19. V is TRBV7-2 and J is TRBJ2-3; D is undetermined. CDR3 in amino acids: CASSFIRSPSTDTQYF. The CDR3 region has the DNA TGTGCCAGCAGCTTCATCCGATCCCCTAGCACAGATACGCAGTATTTT.